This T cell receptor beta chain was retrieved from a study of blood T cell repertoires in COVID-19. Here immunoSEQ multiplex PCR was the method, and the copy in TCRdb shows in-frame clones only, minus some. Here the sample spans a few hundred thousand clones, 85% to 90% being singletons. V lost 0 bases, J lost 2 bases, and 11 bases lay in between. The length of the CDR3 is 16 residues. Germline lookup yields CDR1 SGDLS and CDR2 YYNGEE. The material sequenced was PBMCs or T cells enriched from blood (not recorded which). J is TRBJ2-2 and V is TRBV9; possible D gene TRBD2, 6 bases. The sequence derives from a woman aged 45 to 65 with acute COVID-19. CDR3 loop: CASSVDLARNTGELFF. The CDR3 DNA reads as TGTGCCAGCAGCGTAGACCTAGCGCGAAACACCGGGGAGCTGTTTTTT.